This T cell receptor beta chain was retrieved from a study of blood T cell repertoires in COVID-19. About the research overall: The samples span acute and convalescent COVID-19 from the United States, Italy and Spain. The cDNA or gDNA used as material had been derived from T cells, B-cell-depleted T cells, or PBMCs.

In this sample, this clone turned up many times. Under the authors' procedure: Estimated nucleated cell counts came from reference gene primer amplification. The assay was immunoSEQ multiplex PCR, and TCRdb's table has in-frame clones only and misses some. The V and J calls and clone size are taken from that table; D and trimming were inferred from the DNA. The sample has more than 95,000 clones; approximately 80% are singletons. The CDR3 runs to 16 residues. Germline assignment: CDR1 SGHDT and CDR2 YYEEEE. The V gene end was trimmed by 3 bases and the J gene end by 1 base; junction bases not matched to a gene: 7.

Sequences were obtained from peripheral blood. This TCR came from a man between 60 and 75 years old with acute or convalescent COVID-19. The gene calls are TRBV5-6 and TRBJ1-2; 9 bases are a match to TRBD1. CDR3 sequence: CASSWDGQGINYGYTF. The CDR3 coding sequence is TGTGCCAGCAGCTGGGACGGACAGGGGATTAACTATGGCTACACCTTC.